These 16 T cell receptor beta chains originate from one sample sequenced in a study of blood T cell repertoires in COVID-19. The protocol was immunoSEQ multiplex PCR, while the TCRdb copy is restricted to in-frame clones and leaves out a portion. This sample has some 260,000 clones, with about 91% found just once. What was sequenced was peripheral blood. The receptor set was obtained from a woman in her twenties or thirties with COVID-19, enrolled during active disease.

The rearrangement joins TRBV7-9 to TRBJ2-7; no definite D call. The ends were cut back, 0 bases at V and 3 bases at J, with 9 bases in the middle. The CDR3 spans 14 residues. Germline CDR1 SEHNR, CDR2 FQNEAQ (reference sequence). The CDR3 loop reads CASSLARSHYEQYF. As DNA, the CDR3 is TGTGCCAGCAGCTTAGCGCGGTCCCACTACGAGCAGTACTTC.

J is TRBJ1-4 and V is TRBV9, with 9 bases fitting TRBD1. Per germline, CDR1 SGDLS and CDR2 YYNGEE. V gave up 5 bases and J gave up 7 bases; unmatched junction bases: 6. The CDR3 spans 14 residues. The CDR3 DNA sequence: TGTGCCAGCAGTCTACAGGGGGCCGGTGAAAAACTGTTTTTT. Amino acids: CASSLQGAGEKLFF.

V usage is TRBV24-1 and J usage is TRBJ1-2, with D uncertain. Trimming took 4 bases from V and 2 from J, leaving 7 bases between them. Germline lookup yields CDR1 KGHDR and CDR2 SFDVKD. This CDR3 is built from 13 residues. CDR3 nucleotides: TGTGCCACCAGTGAGGCAGGAAACTATGGCTACACCTTC. Translating gives CATSEAGNYGYTF.

The CDR3 DNA is TGTGCCAGTAGTCGGACAGGGCCCGCAATAAACTATGGCTACACCTTC. Amino acids: CASSRTGPAINYGYTF. This chain joins TRBV19 and TRBJ1-2; 8 bases are a match to TRBD1. The germline V gene encodes CDR1 LNHDA and CDR2 SQIVND (reference sequence). Trimming at V came to 5 bases and at J to 2 bases, leaving 10 bases not matched to a gene. The CDR3 length is 16 residues.

The chain is built from TRBV28 and TRBJ2-3; D perhaps matches TRBD2 (6 bases). The CDR3 consists of 15 residues. Germline V gives CDR1 MDHEN, CDR2 SYDVKM. Trimming stripped 3 bases from V and 2 bases from J, with 12 bases between. CDR3 bases: TGTGCCAGCAGTTTGTCTAGCGACCTCACAGATACGCAGTATTTT. Residues: CASSLSSDLTDTQYF.

V usage is TRBV3-1 (or the pseudogene TRBV3-2) and J usage is TRBJ2-1; 8 bases align to TRBD2. The CDR3 spans 15 residues. V dropped 0 bases and J dropped 8; count of bases not matched to a gene: 6. Germline CDR1 reads LGHDT; CDR2 reads YNNKEL (reference sequence). The CDR3 DNA reads TGTGCCAGCAGCCAAGATAGATCGGGAGGGGATGAGCAGTTCTTC. This sequence encodes CASSQDRSGGDEQFF.

J is TRBJ1-3 and V is TRBV28; 9 nucleotides agree with TRBD1. Germline loops: CDR1 MDHEN, CDR2 SYDVKM. This CDR3 has 17 amino acids. Unmatched junction bases numbered 5, after V lost 2 bases and J lost 0 bases. The CDR3 sequence: CASSLRDRAPSGNTIYF. The CDR3 bases are TGTGCCAGCAGTTTACGGGACAGGGCCCCCTCTGGAAACACCATATATTTT.

The J gene is TRBJ1-2, the V gene TRBV5-1; 12 nucleotides line up with TRBD1. Per the germline V gene, CDR1 is SGHRS and CDR2 is YFSETQ. After removal of 6 bases from V and 6 bases from J, the junction contained 18 bases not matched to a gene. The CDR3 has 18 residues. Here the CDR3 reads CASKPPGYLGQGANGYTF. In DNA, the CDR3 is TGCGCCAGCAAGCCGCCGGGTTATTTGGGACAGGGGGCCAATGGCTACACCTTC.

The chain links TRBV25-1 to TRBJ1-2; the D gene is possibly TRBD1 (5 bases). Trimming pared 7 bases from V and 5 bases from J, leaving 8 bases between. There are 11 residues in the CDR3. Germline V gives CDR1 MGHDK, CDR2 SYGVNS. This chain's CDR3 is CASKGIYGYTF. The CDR3 bases are TGTGCCAGCAAGGGGATTTATGGCTACACCTTC.

The V gene is TRBV12-3 or TRBV12-4, the J gene TRBJ2-7; D perhaps matches TRBD2 (6 bases). Trimming cost V 8 bases and J 0 bases, with 11 bases left between them. This CDR3 is 13 amino acids long. The CDR3 protein is CASQDGSSYEQYF. The CDR3 DNA reads as TGTGCCAGCCAAGACGGGAGCTCCTACGAGCAGTACTTC.

This chain links TRBV11-2 with TRBJ2-3; no definite D call. In germline, CDR1 is SGHAT, CDR2 FQNNGV. The CDR3 loop spans 12 amino acids. The V and J ends lost 5 bases and 0 bases respectively, with 3 bases between them. CDR3 region: CASSRSTDTQYF. CDR3 nucleotide sequence: TGTGCCAGCAGCCGTAGCACAGATACGCAGTATTTT.

The chain uses TRBV7-2 and TRBJ1-2, with 8 bases lining up with TRBD1. Trimming cost V 0 bases and J 3 bases; bases outside gene matches: 0. Germline loops: CDR1 SGHTA, CDR2 FQGNSA. The CDR3 contains 14 residues. CDR3 nucleotides: TGTGCCAGCAGCTTAGCGACAGGGGACTATGGCTACACCTTC. Protein: CASSLATGDYGYTF.

This chain joins TRBV6-1 and TRBJ1-2; 11 positions match TRBD1. V lost 1 base to trimming and J lost 4 bases; unmatched junction nucleotides: 5. This CDR3 spans 16 amino acids. The germline V gene encodes CDR1 MNHNS and CDR2 SASEGT. The CDR3 region has the DNA TGTGCCAGCAGTGAAGATGGGACAGGGGGGGGCTATGGCTACACCTTC. Protein: CASSEDGTGGGYGYTF.

This clone was seen only a few times. J is TRBJ1-2 and V is TRBV6-5; D not resolved. The V gene's germline CDR1 is MNHEY and CDR2 SVGAGI. V was shortened by 5 bases and J by 4 bases, with 17 bases between the two germline ends. This CDR3 is built from 15 residues. CDR3 in amino acids: CASSTTPVPAYGYTF. The CDR3 DNA reads as TGTGCCAGCAGTACGACACCCGTACCCGCCTATGGCTACACCTTC.

The rearrangement joins TRBV14 to TRBJ1-2; 9 bases are shared with TRBD1. There are 14 residues in the CDR3. The V gene end was trimmed by 3 bases and the J gene end by 4 bases; junction bases not matched to a gene: 3. Germline V gives CDR1 SGHDN, CDR2 FVKESK. The CDR3: CASSHQGQGYGYTF. CDR3 sequence (DNA): TGTGCCAGCAGCCACCAGGGACAGGGCTATGGCTACACCTTC.

V usage is TRBV5-6 and J usage is TRBJ1-4; the match to TRBD1 covers 8 bases. V shed 3 bases, J shed 8 bases, and the junction held 6 bases outside the gene matches. This CDR3 is 14 amino acids long. Germline values: CDR1 SGHDT, CDR2 YYEEEE. DNA of the CDR3: TGTGCCAGCAGCTGGTGGACAGGGAGGGAAAAACTGTTTTTT. Protein: CASSWWTGREKLFF.